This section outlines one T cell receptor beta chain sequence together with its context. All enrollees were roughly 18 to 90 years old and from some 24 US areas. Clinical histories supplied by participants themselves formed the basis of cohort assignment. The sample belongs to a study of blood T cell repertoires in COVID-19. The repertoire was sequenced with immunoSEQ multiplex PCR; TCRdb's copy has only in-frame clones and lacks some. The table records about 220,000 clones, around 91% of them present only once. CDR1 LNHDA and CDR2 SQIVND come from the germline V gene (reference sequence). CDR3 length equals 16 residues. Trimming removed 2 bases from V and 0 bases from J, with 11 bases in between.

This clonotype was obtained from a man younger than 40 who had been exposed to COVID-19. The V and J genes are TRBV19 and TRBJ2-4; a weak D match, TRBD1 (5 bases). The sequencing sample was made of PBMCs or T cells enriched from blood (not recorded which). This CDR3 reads CASSIRQLLAKNIQYF. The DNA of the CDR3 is TGTGCCAGTAGTATAAGACAGCTACTAGCCAAAAACATTCAGTACTTC.